What follows is one TCR beta chain and its context. At the DNA level, this CDR3 is encoded by other sequences in the same sample as well. Sequenced by immunoSEQ multiplex PCR; TCRdb stores in-frame clones only, minus some. The sample yields 2 million to 2.5 million clones, about 94% seen once. The data derive from a study of shared clonotypes between healthy human individuals. This CDR3 has 15 residues. Trimming removed 3 bases from V and 0 bases from J, with 12 bases in between. CDR1 is MGHRA, CDR2 YSYEKL, per germline. Caucasian adults residing in Nashville, Tennessee made up all the donors. J is TRBJ2-7 and V is TRBV4-1, with a possible D match to TRBD2 (5 bases). Sequences were obtained from naive CD4+ T cells sorted from blood. Subset reported: CD45RA+ positively selected. The receptor comes from a man younger than 30 in good health. The CDR3 here is CASSQSTGSSYEQYF. The CDR3 DNA reads as TGCGCCAGCAGCCAGAGCACGGGGAGCTCCTACGAGCAGTACTTC.